A selection of T cell receptor beta chains follows, all from one sample in a study of T cell repertoires in cytomegalovirus infection. The antigens these receptors bind are not known. TCRdb ran MiXCR on the reads and lists one entry per CDR3 protein. The repertoire consists of some 800,000 distinct CDR3 sequences, with roughly 28% occurring once and the leading ten covering around 13%. The sample in question was cultured CD8+ T cells from PBMCs, obtained from culture after CMV antigen stimulation. These receptors were taken from a human donor in good health (CMV status not recorded). Some clones in this sample may be carry-over from other donors' samples. Each CDR3 is given with its conserved first and last residue. D genes are given only for firm matches. Some rows mark clone size as missing; the rest say once, few, many or name a class of expanded clone.

CASSLLWPGELFF,TGTGCCAGCAGTTTACTCTGGCCCGGGGAGCTGTTTTTT,.,.,TRBV27,13,TRBJ2-2
CAISESGSTQETQYF,TGTGCCATCAGTGAGTCCGGCAGTACCCAAGAGACCCAGTACTTC,.,few,TRBV10-3,15,TRBJ2-5
CASCPFANVLTF,TGTGCCAGCTGTCCGTTCGCCAACGTCCTGACTTTC,.,.,TRBV28,12,TRBJ2-6
CASSYYPRRELHTIYF,TGTGCCAGCAGTTACTATCCGCGCAGAGAACTTCACACCATATATTTT,.,.,TRBV6-6,16,TRBJ1-3
CASSSSIHGDEQFF,TGTGCCAGCAGCTCCTCAATCCACGGGGATGAGCAGTTCTTC,.,few,TRBV7-8,14,TRBJ2-1
CASSSAGPLDTQYF,TGTGCCAGCAGCTCGGCGGGGCCCCTTGATACGCAGTATTTT,.,few,TRBV5-4,14,TRBJ2-3
CASPRLTGQNQPQHF,TGCGCCAGCCCCAGGCTGACAGGGCAAAATCAGCCCCAGCATTTT,TRBD1,.,TRBV5-1,15,TRBJ1-5
CASSAYRGHTEAFF,TGTGCCAGCAGTGCTTACAGGGGGCACACTGAAGCTTTCTTT,TRBD1,few,TRBV2,14,TRBJ1-1
CASKRGITDAFF,TGTGCCAGCAAAAGGGGTATCACTGATGCTTTCTTT,.,once,TRBV27,12,TRBJ1-1
CASSLGGQGGYTEAFF,TGTGCCAGCAGCTTAGGCGGACAGGGCGGTTACACTGAAGCTTTCTTT,TRBD1,.,TRBV7-9,16,TRBJ1-1
CASSEISGVSSYEQYF,TGTGCCAGCAGTGAAATAAGCGGGGTAAGCTCCTACGAGCAGTACTTC,TRBD2,few,TRBV6-1,16,TRBJ2-7
CASSEWGQGDQPQHF,TGTGCCAGCAGTGAATGGGGGCAGGGGGATCAGCCCCAGCATTTT,TRBD1,.,TRBV25-1,15,TRBJ1-5
CSVAGSRTGDGANYGYTF,TGCAGCGTTGCGGGCTCGAGGACAGGCGATGGGGCTAACTATGGCTACACCTTC,TRBD1,.,TRBV29-1,18,TRBJ1-2
CASSIISYNEQFF,TGTGCCAGTAGTATCATCTCTTACAATGAGCAGTTCTTC,.,.,TRBV19,13,TRBJ2-1
CASSQQGRGYSNQPQHF,TGTGCCAGCAGTCAACAGGGGAGGGGGTATAGCAATCAGCCCCAGCATTTT,TRBD1,.,TRBV12-3/TRBV12-4,17,TRBJ1-5
CASSAGSNQPQHF,TGTGCCAGCAGTGCGGGGAGCAATCAGCCCCAGCATTTT,.,few,TRBV9,13,TRBJ1-5
CASSSNPRKADNEQFF,TGTGCCAGCAGCAGTAACCCCCGAAAGGCAGACAATGAGCAGTTCTTC,.,.,TRBV9,16,TRBJ2-1
CASSLKGFSGGPSSTQYF,TGTGCCAGCAGCTTAAAGGGATTTAGCGGGGGGCCCTCGAGTACGCAGTATTTT,TRBD2,.,TRBV7-3,18,TRBJ2-3
CASSPDTMNTEAFF,TGTGCCAGCAGCCCGGACACCATGAACACTGAAGCTTTCTTT,.,few,TRBV5-5,14,TRBJ1-1
CASSLVGSQETQYF,TGTGCCAGCAGCTTAGTGGGAAGCCAAGAGACCCAGTACTTC,.,many,TRBV7-9,14,TRBJ2-5
CASSYPYREGFF,TGTGCCAGCAGTTACCCTTACAGGGAAGGCTTCTTT,.,.,TRBV6-2/TRBV6-3,12,TRBJ1-1
CVTFEPNCGYTF,TGTGTTACCTTCGAACCTAACTGTGGCTACACCTTC,.,.,TRBV5-4,12,TRBJ1-2
CASSQDGTGLYLYGYTF,TGCGCCAGCAGCCAGGATGGGACAGGCCTCTATCTATATGGCTACACCTTC,TRBD1,.,TRBV4-3,17,TRBJ1-2
CASSQGLAGGPYNEQFF,TGTGCCAGCAGTCAGGGACTAGCGGGGGGGCCCTACAATGAGCAGTTCTTC,TRBD2,.,TRBV27,17,TRBJ2-1
CATSDAGQKKAFF,TGTGCCACCAGTGACGCAGGACAGAAGAAAGCTTTCTTT,.,few,TRBV24-1,13,TRBJ1-1
CASSAGRVTEAFF,TGTGCCAGCAGTGCAGGGAGGGTCACTGAAGCTTTCTTT,.,.,TRBV12-3/TRBV12-4,13,TRBJ1-1
CASGLRGGEQFF,TGTGCTAGTGGTCTCAGGGGAGGGGAGCAGTTCTTC,.,.,TRBV12-5,12,TRBJ2-1
CASSLGVFSNQPQHF,TGTGCCAGCAGTTTAGGAGTCTTTAGCAATCAGCCCCAGCATTTT,.,few,TRBV27,15,TRBJ1-5
CASSLVSGQGLDTEAFF,TGTGCCAGCAGCTTGGTCTCAGGACAGGGATTGGACACTGAAGCTTTCTTT,TRBD1,.,TRBV5-6,17,TRBJ1-1
CASSFRGDQPQHF,TGCGCCAGCAGCTTTCGGGGGGATCAGCCCCAGCATTTT,.,few,TRBV5-1,13,TRBJ1-5
CASSEFPGENYEQYF,TGTGCCAGCAGTGAATTCCCAGGGGAGAACTACGAGCAGTACTTC,.,few,TRBV6-1,15,TRBJ2-7